This T cell receptor (beta chain) was sequenced in a study of T-cell reconstitution after alpha-beta-depleted transplantation in children. Notes on the study in general: T-cell numbers and diversity one year post-transplant derived largely from freshly generated T cells. Where some patients showed high TCRbeta diversity at day 60, it came from recipient T cells and thymic progenitors that had survived. About two months after transplant, alpha-beta T cells reportedly came from several hundred expanded graft clones.

A note on this clonotype: Its antigen is unknown.

Germline assignment: CDR1 SEHNR and CDR2 FQNEAQ (reference sequence). Trimming at V came to 3 bases and at J to 12 bases, leaving 10 bases not matched to a gene. The CDR3 totals 13 residues. For TCRbeta, the library was prepared with unique molecular identifiers. MiXCR, run by TCRdb on the PCR reads, gives a single entry per CDR3 protein. The sample shows hundreds of thousands of distinct CDR3 sequences, under 20% of them seen only once. This sequence was found in a male patient aged 10-17 years who had a stem cell transplant for acute lymphoblastic leukemia, so the T cells may come from the graft donor. Sequenced material: PBMCs, mostly from graft donor cells, taken 360 days after TCRalphabeta/CD19-depleted stem cell transplant. The chain combines TRBV7-9 with TRBJ2-7; TRBD2 aligns across 8 bases. The CDR3 protein is CASSFSGMASPYF. CDR3 in DNA: TGTGCCAGCAGCTTTAGCGGGATGGCGAGCCCGTACTTC.